These 7 T cell receptor beta chains were sequenced from one sample in a study of cytomegalovirus exposure and HLA in healthy donors. This PCR relied on a set of 60 Vbeta primers and 13 Jbeta primers. Clones were sequenced by immunoSEQ multiplex PCR, and TCRdb holds only the in-frame ones, with some missing. The sample lists roughly 180,000 clones, around 72% occurring once. The sample was PBMCs. These receptors were taken from a female donor in good health and CMV-seronegative.

The chain has TRBV11-3 and TRBJ2-3; 8 bases are a match to TRBD2. V was pared by 2 bases and J by 5 bases, with 6 bases of the junction left unmatched. This CDR3 is 15 amino acids long. Germline V gene data show CDR1 as SGHNT and CDR2 as YENEEA. CDR3 nucleotide sequence: TGTGCCAGCAGCTTAAACGGGAGGGTTCAAGATACGCAGTATTTT. Protein: CASSLNGRVQDTQYF.

V and J are TRBV5-4 and TRBJ1-2; D uncertain. Germline V lookup: CDR1 SGHNT, CDR2 YYREEE (reference sequence). This CDR3 is 14 amino acids long. With 1 base removed from V and 3 bases from J, the gap between germline ends came to 10 bases. The CDR3 loop reads CASSLRESYYGYTF. CDR3 bases: TGTGCCAGCAGCTTGAGGGAGTCGTACTATGGCTACACCTTC.

In regard to this clone: At one end, the junction sequence differs from germline, possibly due to a read error. The CDR3 nucleotides are TGTGCCAGCAGTGATAGGACAGGGTCATACGGGCAGTACTTC. Translated: CASSDRTGSYGQYF. The rearrangement joins TRBV6-1 to TRBJ2-7; 8 bases are shared with TRBD1. CDR1 is MNHNS, CDR2 SASEGT, per germline. CDR3 length: 14 residues.

The V gene is TRBV30, the J gene TRBJ2-1; D may be TRBD2 (5 bases). The V end lost 3 bases, the J end lost 6 bases, and 15 bases lay between the germline ends. This CDR3 contains 14 residues. The germline gives CDR1 GTSNPN, CDR2 SVGIG (reference sequence). The CDR3 coding sequence is TGTGCCTGGAGCCGACTCGCCGCGGGCAATGAGCAGTTCTTC. Translation: CAWSRLAAGNEQFF. Drawing the rest from reference TRBV30 and TRBJ2-1, the complete variable domain is SQTIHQWPATLVQPVGSPLSLECTVEGTSNPNLYWYRQAAGRGLQLLFYSVGIGQISSEVPQNLSASRPQDRQFILSSKKLLLSDSGFYLCAWSRLAAGNEQFFGPGTRLTVL.

The rearrangement joins TRBV4-2 to TRBJ1-5, with a possible D match to TRBD1 (5 bases). Trimming took 1 base from V and 4 from J, leaving 11 bases between them. Germline CDR1 is LGHNA and CDR2 is YNFKEQ. The CDR3 covers 15 residues. The CDR3 loop is CASSQARGENQPQHF. In DNA form, the CDR3 reads TGTGCCAGCAGCCAAGCCCGGGGGGAGAATCAGCCCCAGCATTTT.

The CDR3 here is CASTGGWNTEAFF. CDR3 bases: TGTGCCAGCACAGGGGGTTGGAACACTGAAGCTTTCTTT. The V gene is TRBV7-9, the J gene TRBJ1-1; 7 bases are a match to TRBD1. This CDR3 has 13 residues. V was clipped by 7 bases and J by 1 base; unmatched bases: 3. Germline CDR1 SEHNR, CDR2 FQNEAQ (reference sequence).

In its sample, this clone was seen a few times. This rearrangement joins TRBV19 to TRBJ1-5, with 10 nucleotides matching TRBD1. Germline trimming cut 4 bases from V and 2 bases from J; bases unmatched to any gene: 5. There are 16 residues in the CDR3. The germline gives CDR1 LNHDA, CDR2 SQIVND (reference sequence). In DNA form, the CDR3 reads TGTGCCAGTAGTACCGGACAGGGGGGACGCAATCAGCCCCAGCATTTT. This translates into CASSTGQGGRNQPQHF.